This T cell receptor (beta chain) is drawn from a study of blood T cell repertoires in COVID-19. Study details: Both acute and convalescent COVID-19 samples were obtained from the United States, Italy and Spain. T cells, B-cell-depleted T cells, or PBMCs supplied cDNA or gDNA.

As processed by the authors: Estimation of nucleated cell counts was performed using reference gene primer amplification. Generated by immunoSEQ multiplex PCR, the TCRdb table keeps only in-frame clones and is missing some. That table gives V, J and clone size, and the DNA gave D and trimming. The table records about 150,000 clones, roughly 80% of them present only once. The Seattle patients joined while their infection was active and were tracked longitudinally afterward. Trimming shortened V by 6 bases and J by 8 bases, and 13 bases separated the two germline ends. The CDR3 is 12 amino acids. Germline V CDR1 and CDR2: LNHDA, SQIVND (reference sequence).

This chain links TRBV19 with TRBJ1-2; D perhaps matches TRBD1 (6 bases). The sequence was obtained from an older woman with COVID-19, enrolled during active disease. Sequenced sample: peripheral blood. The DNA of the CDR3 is TGTGCCAGTAGAGGGGGAACCTCGGGCTACACCTTC. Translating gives CASRGGTSGYTF.